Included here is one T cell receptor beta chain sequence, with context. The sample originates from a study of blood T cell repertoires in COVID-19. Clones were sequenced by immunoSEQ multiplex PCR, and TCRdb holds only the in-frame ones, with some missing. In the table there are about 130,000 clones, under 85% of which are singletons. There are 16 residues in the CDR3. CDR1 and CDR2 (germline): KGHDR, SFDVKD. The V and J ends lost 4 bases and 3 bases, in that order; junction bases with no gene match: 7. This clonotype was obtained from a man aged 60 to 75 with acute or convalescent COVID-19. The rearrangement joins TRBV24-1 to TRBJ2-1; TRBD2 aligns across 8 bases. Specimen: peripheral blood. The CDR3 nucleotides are TGTGCCACCAGTGACCCTATAGCGGGGCTCTACAATGAGCAGTTCTTC. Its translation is CATSDPIAGLYNEQFF.